Below are 9 T cell receptor beta chains sequenced from a single sample in a study of T cells in Graves' hyperthyroidism and ophthalmopathy. RNA transcripts were the template for amplifying TCR beta CDR3 regions. First-round RT-PCR targeting the TCR CDR3 was performed with the HTBI primer set. Via MiXCR, TCRdb re-called the multiplex PCR reads, giving one row per CDR3 protein. The table has about 500,000 distinct CDR3 sequences, 40% to 55% seen once. The specimen sequenced was peripheral blood or thyroid tissue (not recorded which). These receptors were taken from an adult woman with Graves' disease, either hyperthyroidism or ophthalmopathy (not recorded which).

The chain employs TRBV25-1 and TRBJ1-1, with 8 bases identical to TRBD1. This CDR3 spans 12 amino acids. Trimming at V came to 8 bases and at J to 3 bases, leaving 2 bases not matched to a gene. Germline V lookup: CDR1 MGHDK, CDR2 SYGVNS. The CDR3 here is CASGGQDTEAFF. CDR3 in DNA: TGTGCCAGCGGGGGACAGGACACTGAAGCTTTCTTT. Filled out from reference TRBV25-1 and TRBJ1-1, the complete variable domain reads EADIYQTPRYLVIGTGKKITLECSQTMGHDKMYWYQQDPGMELHLIHYSYGVNSTEKGDLSSESTVSRIRTEHFPLTLESARPSHTSQYLCASGGQDTEAFFGQGTRLTVV.

This clonotype was detected many times. The rearrangement uses TRBV10-2 and TRBJ2-6; TRBD1 matches 9 bases. This CDR3 spans 18 amino acids. Germline CDR1 WSHSY, CDR2 SAAADI. J was trimmed by 2 bases and V by 2 bases; bases with no gene match: 7. The CDR3 protein is CASSEADRGAAGANVLTF. Here the CDR3 DNA reads TGCGCCAGCAGTGAGGCGGACAGGGGTGCCGCTGGGGCCAACGTCCTGACTTTC.

This clonotype was seen only a few times. This chain joins TRBV20-1 and TRBJ2-5; D ambiguous. Germline V gene data show CDR1 as DFQATT and CDR2 as SNEGSKA (reference sequence). Trimming pared 1 base from V and 0 bases from J, leaving 9 bases between. The length of the CDR3 is 14 residues. The CDR3 loop is CSARVEANQETQYF. CDR3 nucleotides: TGCAGTGCTAGAGTAGAGGCTAACCAAGAGACCCAGTACTTC.

This clonotype was counted a few times. This chain links TRBV4-2 with TRBJ1-3, with TRBD1 as a possible D gene (5 bases). Germline V gene lookup returns CDR1 LGHNA and CDR2 YNFKEQ. V was shortened by 3 bases and J by 0 bases, with 15 bases between the two germline ends. This CDR3 is 17 amino acids long. Here the CDR3 DNA reads TGTGCCAGCAGCCAGCTCATCTCGGGGGGCTCTGGAAACACCATATATTTT. Residues: CASSQLISGGSGNTIYF.

The V call is TRBV9, the J call TRBJ1-6; D unresolved. This CDR3 comprises 13 residues. V lost 3 bases and J lost 7, with 8 bases in between. Germline V CDR1 and CDR2: SGDLS, YYNGEE. CDR3 in DNA: TGTGCCAGCAGCGCCGCCTCAAATTCACCCCTCCACTTT. Its translation is CASSAASNSPLHF. Using reference TRBV9 and TRBJ1-6 for the parts outside the CDR3, the full variable domain is DSGVTQTPKHLITATGQRVTLRCSPRSGDLSVYWYQQSLDQGLQFLIQYYNGEERAKGNILERFSAQQFPDLHSELNLSSLELGDSALYFCASSAASNSPLHFGNGTRLTVT.

This clonotype has ten or more counts. The chain links TRBV7-9 to TRBJ2-7; no clear D. The germline V gene encodes CDR1 SEHNR and CDR2 FQNEAQ (reference sequence). Trimming cost V 0 bases and J 6 bases, with 3 bases left between them. The CDR3 length is 11 residues. The CDR3 bases are TGTGCCAGCAGCTTAGCGATCGAGCAGTACTTC. This sequence encodes CASSLAIEQYF.

A word on this clonotype: This may arise from a read error, as a much more abundant clone is one base away. Without the conserved terminal phenylalanine or tryptophan, this CDR3 likely stems from a read error. The chain joins TRBV5-1 to TRBJ2-5; D not certain. Germline CDR1 and CDR2: SGHRS and YFSETQ. V lost 0 bases, J lost 5 bases, and 5 bases lay in between. The CDR3 length is 12 residues. The CDR3: CASSLGLETQYL. CDR3 sequence (DNA): TGCGCCAGCAGCTTGGGATTGGAGACCCAGTACCTC.

The gene calls are TRBV5-1 and TRBJ1-1; D unresolved. V was shortened by 1 base and J by 3 bases, with 10 bases between the two germline ends. This CDR3 has 14 amino acids. Germline lookup yields CDR1 SGHRS and CDR2 YFSETQ. The CDR3, as DNA: TGCGCCAGCAGCTTGTACCCTACCCACACTGAAGCTTTCTTT. Residues: CASSLYPTHTEAFF.

The J gene is TRBJ2-3, the V gene TRBV29-1, with unresolved D. The CDR3 is 14 residues long. Germline V gene sequence: CDR1 SQVTM, CDR2 ANQGSEA. The V and J ends lost 3 bases and 0 bases respectively, with 10 bases between them. As DNA, the CDR3 is TGCAGCGTTGAGGGCGTTTCTAGCACAGATACGCAGTATTTT. Translation gives CSVEGVSSTDTQYF.